What follows is one T cell receptor beta chain and its context. The PCR ran on 60 Vbeta and 13 Jbeta primers. Data came from immunoSEQ multiplex PCR; TCRdb stores just in-frame clones and leaves some out. Of some 140,000 clones listed, 70% to 80% are singletons. This entry comes from a study of cytomegalovirus exposure and HLA in healthy donors. Germline V gene data show CDR1 as SGHDN and CDR2 as FVKESK. The CDR3 covers 12 residues. Trimming stripped 0 bases from V and 6 bases from J, with 3 bases between. The chain couples TRBV14 to TRBJ2-4, with D unclear. This TCR was recovered from a young man in good health and CMV-seronegative. The source material was PBMCs. CDR3 sequence reads: CASSQERNIQYF. CDR3 in DNA: TGTGCCAGCAGCCAAGAGCGAAACATTCAGTACTTC.